This T cell receptor beta chain was observed in a study of cytomegalovirus exposure and HLA in healthy donors (TCRdb year 2017). A note on the overall study: According to an earlier analysis of several hundred of the donors, some 170 million T cells yielded roughly 110 million unique TCR beta sequences and approximately 280 Gb of sequence data. About 310 gigabases of sequencing data and tens of millions of unique TCR sequences were included in an early release covering roughly 600 HLA-typed donors. Of the roughly 400 genotyped donors, over 70% fell in the genetic ancestry cluster associated with self-reported Caucasian donors. The study aimed to test whether signatures of past pathogen exposure could be identified by cataloging public T cell receptors. The study used immunosequencing to profile the T cell repertoires of hundreds of subjects and linked those repertoires to cytomegalovirus serostatus. Along with the approximately 700-subject first cohort, a separate validation cohort of about 110 different subjects was used. High-throughput TCR immunosequencing, statistical association of individual TCRs with disease status, and machine learning were combined to predict cytomegalovirus infection status. To study patterns of TCR occurrence, a later analysis re-analyzed previously published TCR beta repertoires from around 670 donors and added high-resolution HLA genotyping. Rather than drawing on any new phenotypic data, the later analysis identified candidate immune exposures from TCR beta sequences and the way those sequences occurred across donors. To decide whether each TCR beta V gene segment behaved as functional or pseudogenic, an earlier analysis of some 580 of the donors relied on high-throughput TCR beta sequencing. Alongside the repertoire data, information on donor age, sex, ethnicity and CMV serostatus was compiled. Genome-wide SNP genotypes for about 65% of the roughly 670 donors were used in a later genetic analysis, which treated that subset as a discovery cohort. All discovery cohort repertoires had been generated using a single sequencing platform. Both class I and class II loci were covered by HLA typing, at four-digit resolution. The number of typed donors differed by locus: 629-630 for A, B, C, DRB1 and DQB1; some 500 for DQA1; over 600 for DPA1; and 400 to 480 for DPB1. Several DR-DQ haplotypes were handled as single units for association and clustering, since linkage in the cohort was strong. Among some 400 genotyped donors of the cohort, an average of around 220,000 unique TCR beta nucleotide sequences was sequenced per donor, of which about 20% were non-productive.

Taken from cysteine to phenylalanine, the CDR3 has 12 residues. The entry retains the CDR3 DNA only, 36 bases that are in frame from base 1. V gives up 6 bases and J gives up 4 bases, and the segment between their germline ends measures 10 bases. CDR1 SGHTS and CDR2 YDEGEE are derived from the germline V gene. Library preparation employed the immunoSEQ multiplex PCR assay. For the multiplex PCR, a mixture combining 60 forward primers for TCR Vbeta segments and 13 reverse primers for TCR Jbeta segments was used. The CDR3 region of rearranged TCR beta genes was amplified from genomic DNA by a multiplex PCR assay. The Illumina HiSeq System was used to sequence the amplified TCR beta libraries as 87-base-pair reads. Per the original workflow: Across the roughly 700 repertoires, a later analysis counted some 80 million unique TCR beta chains, 9.5 million to 13 million of which were shared by at least two donors. A nearest-neighbor algorithm error-corrected the raw reads and collapsed the reads into unique sequences, merging closely related sequences to remove PCR and sequencing errors. To assign V, D and J gene segments, CDR3 sequences were aligned to IMGT reference sequences. For a sequence to be retained, a match of at least six nucleotides to both a V gene segment and a J gene segment was required. A rearrangement counted as productive if the CDR3 had no stop codons and remained in frame with V and J, and every other rearrangement counted as non-productive. CDR3 was defined by IMGT convention, running from the second conserved V-encoded cysteine to the conserved J-encoded phenylalanine. Sequences without an unambiguous match to a single V gene segment were excluded from the earlier analysis of several hundred of the donors. In an earlier analysis of 587 of the donors, V segments were called functional above 56.7% productive rearrangements and were called segregating when the between-donor standard deviation exceeded 5%. To diagnose cytomegalovirus status from the catalog of TCR beta chain sequences, a statistical classification framework was built. A later analysis assigned V and J genes by comparing TCR nucleotide sequences with IMGT/GENE-DB human TR gene sequences. A later analysis assigned CDR3 sequences and most-parsimonious VDJ recombination scenarios with the TCRdist pipeline. In a later analysis, every TCR beta chain was defined by the combination of its CDR3 amino acid sequence and its V-gene family, and reads without a unique V-gene family were dropped. To address suspected cross-contamination and a sequencing artifact, a later analysis removed some 620 highly shared, low-generation-probability nucleotide sequences. In a later analysis, a clonal expansion index was calculated for each public chain from normalized within-repertoire ranks of inferred template counts. Generation probabilities in a later analysis came from a VDJ recombination model fitted to out-of-frame rearrangements, and those results were checked against IGoR. In a later analysis, hypergeometric tests were used to score TCR-TCR, TCR-HLA and TCR-CMV co-occurrence, with a repertoire-size bias correction applied to TCR pairs. In a later analysis, false discovery rates were estimated by permuting HLA or CMV assignments 20 times. In a later analysis, co-occurring TCRs were grouped using DBSCAN, with TCRdist sequence similarity added in when clustering inside HLA-allele-positive subsets. Co-occurrence clustering excluded repertoires with fewer than 30,000 or more than 120,000 public chains, plus five with anomalous nucleotide sharing. The source is immuneACCESS, and TCRdb retained only in-frame sequences with V and J called. Part of the clones is not carried over; for the studies checked, unresolved V genes explain less than half of this, and the remainder is unexplained. Clonal size and the V and J genes are those of that table, whereas D and trimming came from the DNA. The sample table shows over 90,000 clones, and approximately 87% are seen once. The ten biggest clones cover approximately 2.4% of the sample.

This clone occurred a few times. Its target antigen remains unknown. No qualities accompany the bases; no much larger clone lies one base away. What the research found in general, with its limitations: A later genetic analysis associated a missense DCLRE1C variant with V-gene and J-gene trimming of TCR beta chains, and an independent cohort replicated the association. The classifier was reported to diagnose cytomegalovirus status with high specificity and sensitivity in both the original and validation cohorts. Because the 87-base-pair reads could not distinguish some IMGT-functional V segments, including TRBV6-2 and TRBV6-3, those segments were excluded. The authors suggested that the approach could potentially be extended to other disease states and immunological phenotypes. Because some donors lacked HLA typing at each locus, the association tests relied only on the typed subset. In a later analysis, the rate of TCR association differed among HLA loci, with DRB1 alleles having the most associated TCRs and HLA-C alleles having the fewest. Correlated functional status among segregating V segments might reflect linkage disequilibrium, but an unknown experimental factor could not be ruled out. A further reported finding was that TCR beta sequences accurately predicted the HLA-A and HLA-B alleles for most subjects in the first cohort. In this cohort, only TCR beta chains were sequenced, and detectable features were limited by the absence of alpha or paired-chain data. According to a later analysis, most CMV-associated TCR beta chains appeared to be HLA-restricted, and the HLA associations seemed to be driven largely by CMV exposure. In a later analysis, HLA-associated TCR beta chains were found to be more clonally expanded and to have lower generation probabilities than equally common non-associated chains. Broadly in line with IMGT annotations, most TCR beta V segments showed up in productive rearrangements about 87% or about 30% of the time in an earlier analysis of around 600 of the donors. CMV serostatus was the only immune exposure information available for the cohort. Most TCR sequences were seen in very few donors, while some public TCRs were found in many individuals. When HLA alleles, especially DR and DQ, strongly co-occurred, TCR associations were difficult to assign to individual alleles. In the study, about 150 TCR beta chains were listed as associated with cytomegalovirus. Some 15 rarely observed V segments, including chromosome 9 orphons, were excluded from the earlier analysis of approximately 500 of the donors because counts were too low. A later analysis associated 16,951 TCR beta sequences with specific HLA alleles at a false discovery rate of 0.05. A group of highly shared sequence variants was considered likely to be a technical artifact of the sequencing pipeline. In vitro tests confirmed that three of the cytomegalovirus-associated TCR beta chains recognize cytomegalovirus antigens. Presence/absence analyses assumed roughly uniform sequencing depth across donors, an assumption that may not hold. In a later genetic analysis, fewer N-insertions in productive TCRs were reported among donors in an Asian-associated ancestry cluster than the roughly 640-donor mean. According to a later analysis, parvovirus B19, influenza, CMV and Epstein-Barr virus appeared linked to several top co-occurrence clusters.

The cohort consisted of 650 to 700 healthy bone marrow donors. At the time of sampling, all cohort members were nominally healthy, though unrecorded immune exposures were likely present. The donor was CMV seronegative and was included in the group of around 320 seronegative cohort members. Every donor gave a peripheral blood sample, and the peripheral blood mononuclear cells from that sample were used for TCR beta sequencing. Genomic DNA was extracted from the blood cell samples with the Qiagen DNeasy Blood Extraction Kit. The source material was PBMCs. This clonotype was sampled from a man in his forties or fifties in good health and CMV-seronegative. The chain couples TRBV5-8 to TRBJ1-1, with the D gene not clear enough to name. The CDR3 is CASTSYTTEAFF. The bases read TGTGCCAGCACCTCCTATACCACTGAAGCTTTCTTT.